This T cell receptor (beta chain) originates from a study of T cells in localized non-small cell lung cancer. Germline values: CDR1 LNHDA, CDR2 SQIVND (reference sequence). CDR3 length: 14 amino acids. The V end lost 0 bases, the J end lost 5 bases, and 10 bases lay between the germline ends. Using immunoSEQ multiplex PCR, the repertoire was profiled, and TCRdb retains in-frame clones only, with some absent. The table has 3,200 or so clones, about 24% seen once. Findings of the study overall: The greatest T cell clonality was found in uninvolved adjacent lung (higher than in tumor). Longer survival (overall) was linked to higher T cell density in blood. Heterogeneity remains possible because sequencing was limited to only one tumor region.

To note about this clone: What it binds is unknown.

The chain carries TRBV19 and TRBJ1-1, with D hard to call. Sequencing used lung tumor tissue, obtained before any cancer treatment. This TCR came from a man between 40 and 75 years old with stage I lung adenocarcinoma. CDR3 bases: TGTGCCAGTAGTATAGAATCGGCTAAGACTGAAGCTTTCTTT. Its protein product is CASSIESAKTEAFF.